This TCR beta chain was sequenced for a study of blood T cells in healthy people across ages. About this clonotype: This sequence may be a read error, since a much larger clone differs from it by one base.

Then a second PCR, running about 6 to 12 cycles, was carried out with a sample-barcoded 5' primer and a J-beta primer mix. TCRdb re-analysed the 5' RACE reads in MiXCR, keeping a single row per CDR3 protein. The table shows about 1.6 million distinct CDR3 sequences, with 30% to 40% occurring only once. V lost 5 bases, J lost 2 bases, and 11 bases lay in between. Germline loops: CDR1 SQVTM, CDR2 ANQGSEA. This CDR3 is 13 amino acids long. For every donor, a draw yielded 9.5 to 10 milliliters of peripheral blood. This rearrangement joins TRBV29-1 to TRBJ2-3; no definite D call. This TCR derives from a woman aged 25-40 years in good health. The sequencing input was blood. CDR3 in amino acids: CSVTGGNTDTQYF. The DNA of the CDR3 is TGCAGCGTTACTGGCGGCAACACAGATACGCAGTATTTT.